A single sample gave rise to the 3 T cell receptor beta chains below, sequenced in a study of blood T cell repertoires in COVID-19. The repertoire was sequenced with immunoSEQ multiplex PCR; TCRdb's copy has only in-frame clones and lacks some. The sample comprises 200,000 to 250,000 clones, nearly 90% of which are singletons, and 10% to 12% rests with the top ten. The sequencing input was PBMCs or T cells enriched from blood (not recorded which). The receptors originated from a man aged 25-40 years who had recovered from COVID-19.

This chain uses TRBV6-5 with TRBJ1-2; D gene uncertain. The CDR3 length is 11 residues. Germline-derived CDR1 and CDR2 are MNHEY and SVGAGI. Trimming removed 9 bases at V and 5 bases at J, with 10 bases between. The CDR3 region is CASTNSYGYTF. DNA of the CDR3: TGTGCCAGTACTAACTCATATGGCTACACCTTC.

The table lists this clone with a few counts. This chain connects TRBV7-9 to TRBJ1-2; D gene uncertain. The CDR3 covers 13 residues. V gave up 5 bases and J gave up 1 base, with 8 bases separating them. Germline-derived CDR1 and CDR2 are SEHNR and FQNEAQ (reference sequence). In DNA form, the CDR3 reads TGTGCCAGCAGCCGCGAGATTAACTATGGCTACACCTTC. Amino acids: CASSREINYGYTF.

The chain couples TRBV7-9 to TRBJ1-1; a possible D gene is TRBD1 (5 bases). Trimming shortened V by 0 bases and J by 11 bases, and 19 bases separated the two germline ends. Germline V gene lookup returns CDR1 SEHNR and CDR2 FQNEAQ (reference sequence). CDR3 length equals 15 residues. This chain's CDR3 is CASSLARGSGVYAFF. The CDR3 coding sequence is TGTGCCAGCAGCTTAGCGCGGGGGTCGGGAGTATATGCTTTCTTT.